These 19 T cell receptor beta chains originate from one sample sequenced in a study of tumor-infiltrating lymphocytes in primary liver carcinoma. The authors made TCR beta cDNA from 500 ng total RNA with a constant-region primer. Slightly modified ARM-PCR served as the procedure for the TCR beta libraries. These libraries came from three rounds of nested multiplex PCR. Each of the first two PCR rounds ran approximately 10 cycles with TRBV1-TRBV30 forward and C-beta reverse primers. From the multiplex PCR reads, TCRdb called clonotypes with MiXCR, one entry per CDR3 protein. The data show hundreds of thousands of distinct CDR3 sequences, 65% seen once. Germline DNA was also extracted, and blood RNA was taken from unsorted whole blood. Sequencing was performed on peripheral blood. Receptors were obtained from a man between 35 and 55 years old with primary liver carcinoma and hepatitis B virus infection.

This clonotype has only a few counts. Here the CDR3 omits its conserved ending phenylalanine or tryptophan, so a read error is the likely source. This CDR3 reads CASSLSLRLTLVDEQYL. CDR3 nucleotide sequence: TGTGCCAGCAGCTTAAGTTTGAGGCTCACCCTCGTGGACGAGCAGTACCTC. The J gene is TRBJ2-7, the V gene TRBV11-2, with D unresolved. Trimming took 2 bases from V and 5 from J, leaving 22 bases between them. Per the germline V gene, CDR1 is SGHAT and CDR2 is FQNNGV. The CDR3 covers 17 residues.

On this clonotype itself: A junction boundary mismatches the germline segment, possibly from a read error. The chain has TRBV11-2 and TRBJ2-7; no definite D call. The CDR3 is 12 amino acids. Germline-derived CDR1 and CDR2 are SGHAT and FQNNGV. The CDR3 coding sequence is TGTGCCAGCAGAACACTTAACTACGAGGAGTACTTC. Its protein product is CASRTLNYEEYF.

In the case of this clonotype: At one boundary the junction diverges from the germline segment, which might be a read error. This sequence joins TRBV11-1 and TRBJ2-1; perhaps TRBD2 as D (6 bases). Germline-derived CDR1 and CDR2 are SGHAT and FQDESV (reference sequence). This CDR3 spans 14 amino acids. CDR3 sequence reads: CASGLFTGGNEQFF. The CDR3 DNA sequence: TGTGCCAGCGGCTTATTTACAGGAGGGAATGAGCAGTTCTTC.

Turning to this clonotype: A read error is possible here, since a much larger clone lies one base away. The gene calls are TRBV5-5 and TRBJ2-6, with unresolved D. This CDR3 spans 15 amino acids. Germline CDR1 reads SGHKS; CDR2 reads YYEKEE (reference sequence). The chain's CDR3 is CASSWSATGPNVLTF. The CDR3 DNA follows: TGTGCCAGCAGCTGGTCAGCCACTGGGCCCAACGTCCTGACTTTC.

For this clonotype: Given a much more abundant clone one base away, this may be a read error. Because it lacks the conserved phenylalanine or tryptophan at the end, this CDR3 is likely a read error. V and J are TRBV4-2 and TRBJ2-1; 7 nucleotides agree with TRBD2. J was trimmed by 4 bases and V by 1 base; bases with no gene match: 7. This CDR3 spans 16 amino acids. Germline V gene lookup returns CDR1 LGHNA and CDR2 YNFKEQ. This CDR3 is CASSQVKGRGYNEQFL. DNA of the CDR3: TGTGCCAGCAGCCAAGTGAAGGGGCGGGGGTACAATGAGCAGTTCCTC.

The chain links TRBV2 to TRBJ2-4; possible D gene TRBD1, 5 bases. The V and J ends lost 5 bases and 5 bases respectively, with 19 bases between them. The CDR3 is 16 residues long. Germline lookup yields CDR1 SNHLY and CDR2 FYNNEI. The CDR3 coding sequence is TGTGCCAGCAGTATAGGGCTGCAGGGCTCGCAAAACATTCAGTACTTC. This gives the protein CASSIGLQGSQNIQYF.

This rearrangement joins TRBV6-6 to TRBJ2-1; D may be TRBD1 (6 bases). V was trimmed by 0 bases and J by 6 bases, leaving 15 bases between them. Germline V gene sequence: CDR1 MNHNY, CDR2 SVGAGI (reference sequence). The CDR3 has 16 residues. The CDR3 bases are TGTGCCAGCAGTTACTCGACCCAGGGGCGCTTCAATGAGCAGTTCTTC. This translates into CASSYSTQGRFNEQFF.

Concerning this clonotype itself: The CDR3 does not close with the conserved phenylalanine or tryptophan, likely indicating a read error. V usage is TRBV6-1 and J usage is TRBJ2-2; D unresolved. The V and J ends lost 0 bases and 3 bases respectively, with 5 bases between them. CDR1 is MNHNS and CDR2 is SASEGT in the germline V gene. This CDR3 is 14 amino acids long. The CDR3 sequence: CASSEAEYTGELFS. Written as DNA, the CDR3 is TGTGCCAGCAGTGAAGCCGAGTACACCGGGGAGCTGTTTTCT.

For this clonotype: A clone one base away is much larger, so this may be a read error. No conserved phenylalanine or tryptophan is present at the end of the CDR3, so a read error is the likely explanation. V usage is TRBV6-2 or TRBV6-3 and J usage is TRBJ2-5, with 8 bases that match TRBD1. V was clipped by 2 bases and J by 4 bases; unmatched bases: 6. Germline CDR1 and CDR2: MNHEY and SVGEGT. The CDR3 contains 15 residues. Here the CDR3 reads CASSYMSGTGETQYL. The CDR3 region has the DNA TGTGCCAGCAGTTACATGAGTGGGACAGGAGAGACCCAGTACTTA.

J is TRBJ2-7 and V is TRBV5-4, with D possibly being TRBD2 (6 bases). The CDR3 sequence is 14 residues long. Trimming left V 8 bases short and J 2 bases short, with 17 bases between. CDR1 and CDR2 from the germline V gene are SGHNT and YYREEE (reference sequence). Here the CDR3 DNA reads TGTGCCAGGATCTCAAGGGACTTCCCCTACGAGCAGTACTTC. Protein: CARISRDFPYEQYF.

This chain joins TRBV28 and TRBJ2-1, with TRBD2 matching 9 bases. The J segment lost 0 bases and the V segment lost 5 bases, leaving 5 bases of the junction unmatched. The CDR3 is made up of 16 amino acids. Germline CDR1 is MDHEN and CDR2 is SYDVKM. CDR3 in DNA: TGTGCCAGCAGTCCCCCGACTAGCGGCTCCTACAATGAGCAGTTCTTC. This translates into CASSPPTSGSYNEQFF. Drawing the rest from reference TRBV28 and TRBJ2-1, the complete variable domain is DVKVTQSSRYLVKRTGEKVFLECVQDMDHENMFWYRQDPGLGLRLIYFSYDVKMKEKGDIPEGYSVSREKKERFSLILESASTNQTSMYLCASSPPTSGSYNEQFFGPGTRLTVL.

This chain uses TRBV6-2 or TRBV6-3 with TRBJ2-1; D is undetermined. CDR1 and CDR2 from the germline V gene are MNHEY and SVGEGT. Trimming cost V 10 bases and J 8 bases, with 24 bases left between them. The CDR3 has 15 amino acids. CDR3 amino acids: CATLPSTVGFYEQFF. CDR3 nucleotide sequence: TGTGCCACCTTGCCCTCGACGGTTGGTTTCTATGAGCAGTTCTTC.

This chain joins TRBV25-1 and TRBJ2-7; D is tentatively TRBD1 or TRBD2 (5 bases each). The CDR3 length is 15 residues. Trimming cost V 5 bases and J 2 bases, with 16 bases left between them. Germline values: CDR1 MGHDK, CDR2 SYGVNS. The CDR3 region is CASSKGMGTAYEQYF. Written as DNA, the CDR3 is TGTGCCAGCAGTAAGGGTATGGGGACCGCCTACGAGCAGTACTTC.

This chain links TRBV5-1 with TRBJ2-5; D ambiguous. The CDR3 is made up of 15 amino acids. Germline assignment: CDR1 SGHRS and CDR2 YFSETQ. V was cut by 0 bases and J by 2 bases, with 11 bases left in between. This CDR3 reads CASSLVRNPQETQYF. The CDR3 DNA follows: TGCGCCAGCAGCTTGGTCAGGAACCCACAAGAGACCCAGTACTTC.

Concerning this clonotype: One junction end disagrees with the germline gene, perhaps due to a read error. This chain links TRBV6-2 or TRBV6-3 with TRBJ2-4; a possible D gene is TRBD2 (5 bases). The length of the CDR3 is 14 residues. CDR1 is MNHEY and CDR2 is SVGEGT in the germline V gene. In nucleotides, the CDR3 is TGTGCCTGCAGTCCCGGGGTAGCCAAAAACATTCAGTACTTC. It yields the protein CACSPGVAKNIQYF.

This clonotype has just one count. The junction does not match germline at one end; this may be a read error. The chain is built from TRBV10-3 and TRBJ2-7; 9 bases are a match to TRBD2. CDR1 is ENHRY and CDR2 is SYGVKD in the germline V gene. The CDR3 extends over 16 amino acids. Here the CDR3 reads CAISERLAGLSYVQYF. The CDR3 DNA is TGTGCCATCAGTGAGAGGCTAGCGGGGCTCTCCTACGTGCAGTACTTC.

With respect to this clonotype: At one of its ends the junction is not consistent with the germline gene, which may arise from a read error. This chain uses TRBV11-2 with TRBJ2-3, with TRBD1 identical over 7 bases. CDR1 and CDR2 (germline): SGHAT, FQNNGV. CDR3 length: 14 residues. The CDR3 is CSSSLGGSADTQYF. CDR3 nucleotide sequence: TGTTCCAGCAGCTTAGGGGGCAGTGCAGATACACAGTATTTT.

This chain joins TRBV6-2 or TRBV6-3 and TRBJ2-3; TRBD2 might be the D (5 bases). Germline CDR1 reads MNHEY; CDR2 reads SVGEGT. This CDR3 is built from 13 residues. V was trimmed by 10 bases and J by 0 bases, leaving 11 bases between them. The CDR3 protein is CATKLVSTDTQYF. The CDR3 region has the DNA TGTGCCACCAAACTAGTGAGCACAGATACGCAGTATTTT.

This clonotype was seen more than once but under ten times. The rearrangement uses TRBV10-3 and TRBJ2-3, with TRBD2 identical over 14 bases. Trimming took 5 bases from V and 5 from J; bases not matched to a gene: 12. This CDR3 region has 18 residues. Germline V CDR1 and CDR2: ENHRY, SYGVKD. CDR3 sequence reads: CAISSGTSGSNPRDTQYF. The CDR3 DNA sequence: TGTGCCATCAGTTCCGGGACTAGCGGGAGTAATCCCAGAGATACGCAGTATTTT.